Below, 11 T cell receptor beta chains from the same sample are listed, as sequenced in a study of cytomegalovirus exposure and HLA in healthy donors. The PCR ran on 60 Vbeta and 13 Jbeta primers. Sequencing used immunoSEQ multiplex PCR; TCRdb keeps in-frame clones, though not all of them. The sample has about 140,000 clones; 8.9% are singletons. The sequenced material came from PBMCs. The receptors were sampled from a middle-aged woman in good health and CMV-seropositive.

This clone was detected a few times. The chain recombines TRBV18 with TRBJ1-5, with D perhaps matching TRBD1 (5 bases). Germline V CDR1 and CDR2: KGHSH, LQKENI. This CDR3 comprises 13 residues. V gave up 6 bases and J gave up 5 bases, with 11 bases separating them. The CDR3 coding sequence is TGTGCCAGCTCCCCGTGGGGGGATCAGCCCCAGCATTTT. It encodes CASSPWGDQPQHF.

The chain uses TRBV29-1 and TRBJ2-1; D not resolved. Trimming shortened V by 4 bases and J by 4 bases, and 11 bases separated the two germline ends. CDR1 and CDR2 from the germline V gene are SQVTM and ANQGSEA. This CDR3 region has 13 residues. Here the CDR3 DNA reads TGCAGCGTTGTCGATCGAGCTTACAATGAGCAGTTCTTC. This gives the protein CSVVDRAYNEQFF.

The chain carries TRBV4-3 and TRBJ1-1; D uncertain. V was trimmed by 3 bases and J by 0 bases, leaving 14 bases between them. The CDR3 loop spans 16 amino acids. From germline, CDR1 is LGHNA and CDR2 YSLEER. The CDR3, as DNA: TGCGCCAGCAGCCAGGAGTTGACGTCTGTGAACACTGAAGCTTTCTTT. Protein sequence: CASSQELTSVNTEAFF.

The V gene is TRBV19, the J gene TRBJ2-4; TRBD1 agrees at 12 bases. V shed 6 bases, J shed 2 bases, and the junction held 5 bases outside the gene matches. The CDR3 is 16 residues long. The germline CDR1 and CDR2 sequences are LNHDA and SQIVND (reference sequence). CDR3 DNA sequence: TGTGCCAGTAGCCCCGGGACAGGGGGCTCCAAAAACATTCAGTACTTC. Amino acids: CASSPGTGGSKNIQYF.

The chain links TRBV2 to TRBJ1-1; 7 bases agree with TRBD1. After removal of 5 bases from V and 5 bases from J, the junction contained 8 bases not matched to a gene. Germline CDR1 is SNHLY and CDR2 is FYNNEI. The CDR3 extends over 14 amino acids. The CDR3 here is CASSYQGGVTEAFF. DNA for the CDR3: TGTGCCAGCAGTTATCAGGGGGGAGTAACTGAAGCTTTCTTT.

To note about this clone: Sequence at one end of the junction differs from germline and may be a read error. Other nucleotide sequences in the sample specify the same CDR3. The chain is built from TRBV6-6 and TRBJ2-2; 8 nucleotides match TRBD1. The CDR3 loop spans 13 amino acids. CDR1 and CDR2 from the germline V gene are MNHNY and SVGAGI (reference sequence). Here the CDR3 DNA reads TGTGCCAGCTCGACAGGGGCAGCCGGGGAACTGTTTTTT. Translation: CASSTGAAGELFF.

CDR3 sequence: CASSPTGSTEAFF. For the CDR3, the DNA is TGTGCCAGCAGCCCCACAGGGAGCACTGAAGCTTTCTTT. The chain employs TRBV5-6 and TRBJ1-1; tentative D call: TRBD1 (6 bases). Germline V gene data show CDR1 as SGHDT and CDR2 as YYEEEE. This CDR3 comprises 13 residues. V lost 4 bases and J lost 4, with 11 bases in between. Full variable domain (missing parts from reference TRBV5-6 and TRBJ1-1): DAGVTQSPTHLIKTRGQQVTLRCSPKSGHDTVSWYQQALGQGPQFIFQYYEEEERQRGNFPDRFSGHQFPNYSSELNVNALLLGDSALYLCASSPTGSTEAFFGQGTRLTVV.

The chain joins TRBV7-8 to TRBJ2-7; D gene uncertain. This CDR3 has 13 residues. Germline V gene sequence: CDR1 SGHVS, CDR2 FQNEAQ. Trimming took 1 base from V and 5 from J, leaving 9 bases between them. The CDR3 here is CASSLGAYDEQYF. The CDR3 DNA is TGTGCCAGCAGCTTAGGTGCCTACGACGAGCAGTACTTC.

This clone has more than one count but fewer than ten. V and J are TRBV12-2 and TRBJ1-6; the table calls TRBD1, which could not be checked here. TRBV12-2 is a documented pseudogene. CDR3 length: 19 amino acids. This CDR3 reads CASRLSTGQGYSYNSPLHF. The CDR3 DNA follows: TGTGCAAGTCGCTTAAGTACGGGACAGGGTTACTCCTATAATTCACCCCTCCACTTT.

V usage is TRBV6-1 and J usage is TRBJ2-5; TRBD1 is a possible D gene (5 bases). The germline V gene has CDR1 MNHNS and CDR2 SASEGT. The CDR3 totals 13 residues. V gave up 2 bases and J gave up 6 bases, with 10 bases separating them. CDR3 sequence reads: CASSEQGLQTQYF. The CDR3 DNA reads TGTGCCAGCAGTGAACAGGGTCTGCAGACCCAGTACTTC.

Concerning this clone: The conserved phenylalanine or tryptophan is not found at the CDR3 terminus, so this likely reflects a read error. The chain carries TRBV5-1 and TRBJ2-2; 9 bases line up with TRBD2. The V and J ends lost 7 bases and 0 bases, in that order; junction bases with no gene match: 4. The CDR3 length is 15 residues. CDR1 and CDR2 from the germline V gene are SGHRS and YFSETQ. CDR3 sequence reads: CASVPSGTNTGELFV. As DNA, the CDR3 is TGCGCCAGCGTCCCTAGCGGGACGAACACCGGGGAGCTGTTTGTT.